Detailed here is one T cell receptor beta chain. Its recognized antigen is unknown. No base quality information exists; no much larger clone differs at one position. Enrolling through a virtual design, the prospective study's participants ranged in age from roughly 18 to 95 years and lived across more than 20 United States geographic areas. To assign participants to cohorts, the prospective study relied on clinical history that participants themselves reported in a screening survey and a study questionnaire. In the prospective study, mobile phlebotomists collected whole blood, serum and a nasopharyngeal or oropharyngeal swab from each participant. Participants in the prospective study had the option to provide additional blood draws and questionnaires over an approximately two-month period. Before DNA extraction, blood samples from the prospective study were shipped at room temperature or frozen.

The trim is 6 bases for V and 2 bases for J, with a gap of 15 bases between the germline ends. The CDR3 numbers 14 residues from cysteine through phenylalanine. Only the CDR3 portion is preserved as DNA: 42 bases, with reading frame beginning at the first base. CDR1 SQVTM and CDR2 ANQGSEA are derived from the germline V gene. This entry comes from a study of blood T cell repertoires in COVID-19 (dated by TCRdb to 2020 to 2021). In terms of the full investigation: ImmuneRACE Cohort 3 recovered participants were defined by two consecutive negative NP/OP PCR tests, healthcare professional clearance, or symptom resolution. Collaborator samples came from the United States, Italy and Spain and covered acute and convalescent phases of COVID-19. The material from the prospective study consisted of cDNA or gDNA derived from T cells, B-cell-depleted T cells, or PBMCs. Deeply sampled blood TCRbeta repertoires from subjects exposed to, actively infected with, or recovered from COVID-19 were included in the dataset. The repertoires were released in a freely available public database intended as a resource for research on the immune response to SARS-CoV-2. Samples came from the ongoing ImmuneRACE study (first 160 participants) plus 1,254 subjects from 6 global collaborators. Sample metadata almost always included a de-identified subject ID, COVID-19 status, age in years and sex. Where HLA class I and class II types were available, the types were taken from metadata supplied by the sample provider, not from assay-based typing.

TCRbeta CDR3 regions were amplified from genomic DNA by means of the immunoSEQ Assay, a bias-controlled multiplex PCR. Per the source publication's procedure: Nucleated cell counts per sample were estimated from amplification of reference gene primers within the assay. To quantify the absolute abundance of each unique TCRbeta CDR3 rearrangement, sequence reads were collapsed and filtered. Productive Simpson clonality was computed per sample as the square root of Simpson's diversity index over productive rearrangements. Sourced from immuneACCESS, this table was stored by TCRdb with only in-frame sequences that have V and J called. A share of the clones is absent; for the studies checked, an unresolved V gene accounts for under half, and the remainder has no known explanation. V and J calls and clone size follow that table, whereas D and trimming were derived from the DNA. This sample comprises roughly 200,000 clones, 70% to 90% of them detected only once. The ten top clones hold approximately 2.8% of the sample.

The study at large found these results: The quantity of clinical and demographic metadata differed by source and by participant and was supplied without curation.

The chain links TRBV29-1 with TRBJ2-3, and the D gene may be TRBD2, 5 bases matching. The sequence derives from a woman in her forties or fifties in a cohort exposed to, infected with or recovered from COVID-19 (not recorded which). Sequencing used PBMCs or T cells enriched from blood (not recorded which). The CDR3 in this case is CSVEASRATDTQYF. The DNA sequence reads TGCAGCGTGGAGGCCTCTAGGGCCACAGATACGCAGTATTTT.